The 18 T cell receptor beta chains listed next were all sequenced from one sample in a study of PD-1 blockade in classical Hodgkin lymphoma. Every patient relapsed after autologous stem cell transplantation, and brentuximab vedotin exposure varied. The authors purified CD4+ T cells from thawed PBMCs by magnetic negative selection. Using immunoSEQ multiplex PCR, the repertoire was profiled, and TCRdb retains in-frame clones only, with some absent. The sample holds some 4,200 clones, roughly 86% seen once. The sample consisted of CD4+ T cells from blood, taken at baseline. The receptors shown here come from a human donor with classical Hodgkin lymphoma.

The chain has TRBV7-8 and TRBJ1-1; 7 bases are a match to TRBD1. Germline lookup yields CDR1 SGHVS and CDR2 FQNEAQ. This CDR3 spans 12 amino acids. V trimming: 1 base; J trimming: 12 bases; junction bases outside the gene matches: 5. CDR3 region: CASSLDRGSTFF. The CDR3 nucleotides read TGTGCCAGCAGCTTAGACAGGGGTTCAACTTTCTTT.

This clone was detected a few times. This chain uses TRBV2 with TRBJ1-3, with 9 nucleotides matching TRBD1. The CDR3 is made up of 13 amino acids. Germline CDR1 SNHLY, CDR2 FYNNEI. V dropped 6 bases and J dropped 8; count of bases not matched to a gene: 5. CDR3 protein: CASSGTGLDTIYF. For the CDR3, the DNA is TGTGCCAGCAGCGGGACAGGGTTAGACACCATATATTTT.

The chain links TRBV19 to TRBJ1-6; D is perhaps TRBD1 (5 bases). The CDR3 is 15 amino acids. The ends were cut back, 3 bases at V and 5 bases at J, with 11 bases in the middle. Germline V gene lookup returns CDR1 LNHDA and CDR2 SQIVND (reference sequence). CDR3 sequence: CASSITGPNNSPLHF. For the CDR3, the DNA is TGTGCCAGTAGTATCACGGGACCTAATAATTCACCCCTCCACTTT.

The chain has TRBV6-6 and TRBJ1-1; 7 nucleotides align to TRBD1. V was clipped by 10 bases and J by 1 base; unmatched bases: 6. The germline V gene has CDR1 MNHNY and CDR2 SVGAGI (reference sequence). The length of the CDR3 is 13 residues. The CDR3 sequence is CATLGQTNTEAFF. The CDR3, as DNA: TGTGCCACCCTGGGACAGACGAACACTGAAGCTTTCTTT.

J is TRBJ1-4 and V is TRBV5-1, with D possibly matching TRBD1 (5 bases). This CDR3 has 14 residues. The germline V and J ends were trimmed by 2 bases and 5 bases, with 10 bases remaining between them. The germline gives CDR1 SGHRS, CDR2 YFSETQ. CDR3 residues: CASSLGRANEKLFF. CDR3 nucleotide sequence: TGCGCCAGCAGCTTAGGCAGGGCAAATGAAAAACTGTTTTTT.

The chain has TRBV5-1 and TRBJ2-5; no firm D call. Germline CDR1 and CDR2: SGHRS and YFSETQ. V gave up 4 bases and J gave up 0 bases, with 13 bases separating them. CDR3 length equals 15 residues. CDR3 coding DNA: TGCGCCAGCAGCCCGCCAGACCCGTACCAAGAGACCCAGTACTTC. Translation: CASSPPDPYQETQYF.

CDR3 nucleotides: TGTGCCAGCAGGTCCCTTACTAGCGGGGGGCCAGATACGCAGTATTTT. This encodes CASRSLTSGGPDTQYF. This chain joins TRBV7-6 and TRBJ2-3, with TRBD2 matching over 12 bases. In germline, CDR1 is SGHVS, CDR2 FNYEAQ. Germline trimming cut 6 bases from V and 4 bases from J; bases unmatched to any gene: 8. The CDR3 has 16 amino acids.

The gene calls are TRBV5-1 and TRBJ1-1, with 8 bases lining up with TRBD1. This CDR3 region has 14 residues. The germline V gene has CDR1 SGHRS and CDR2 YFSETQ. The J segment lost 5 bases and the V segment lost 4 bases, leaving 7 bases of the junction unmatched. The CDR3 DNA is TGCGCCAGCAGCGCACAGGGGGTAGGGACTGAAGCTTTCTTT. It translates to CASSAQGVGTEAFF.

The rearrangement links TRBV19 to TRBJ2-2, with TRBD1 matching 11 bases. The CDR3 has 17 amino acids. Germline loops: CDR1 LNHDA, CDR2 SQIVND (reference sequence). After removal of 4 bases from V and 5 bases from J, the junction contained 9 bases not matched to a gene. This CDR3 reads CASSTGQGGIGTGELFF. CDR3 coding DNA: TGTGCCAGTAGTACGGGACAGGGGGGTATAGGTACCGGGGAGCTGTTTTTT.

This clone was observed a single time. The chain recombines TRBV6-5 with TRBJ1-5; 7 bases are a match to TRBD1. The germline V gene has CDR1 MNHEY and CDR2 SVGAGI. The CDR3 is 15 amino acids. V dropped 6 bases and J dropped 1; count of bases not matched to a gene: 6. As DNA, the CDR3 is TGTGCCAGCAGGCCCTCAGGGGGAAGCAATCAGCCCCAGCATTTT. Translating it yields CASRPSGGSNQPQHF.

The CDR3 coding sequence is TGCGCCAGCAGCAGGACCGGGACCCGAGGGGAGACCCAGTACTTC. The encoded protein is CASSRTGTRGETQYF. The chain employs TRBV5-1 and TRBJ2-5; perhaps D is TRBD1 or TRBD2 (5 bases each). Germline-derived CDR1 and CDR2 are SGHRS and YFSETQ. The V gene lost 4 bases and the J gene lost 5 bases, with 18 bases spanning the gap. This CDR3 is 15 amino acids long.

A single count supports this clone. The V call is TRBV5-1, the J call TRBJ2-2, with D perhaps TRBD2 (7 bases). Germline CDR1 SGHRS, CDR2 YFSETQ. The length of the CDR3 is 16 residues. V lost 0 bases to trimming and J lost 3 bases, with 12 bases between them. Here the CDR3 reads CASSLVLGGHTGELFF. The CDR3 bases are TGCGCCAGCAGCTTGGTACTCGGGGGGCACACCGGGGAGCTGTTTTTT.

The V gene is TRBV27, the J gene TRBJ1-1; the D is unclear. Trimming removed 7 bases from V and 3 bases from J, with 12 bases in between. Germline values: CDR1 MNHEY, CDR2 SMNVEV (reference sequence). The CDR3 is 13 residues long. The CDR3 is CASKRVWDTEAFF. The DNA for the CDR3 is TGTGCCAGCAAGAGGGTTTGGGACACTGAAGCTTTCTTT.

The gene calls are TRBV7-9 and TRBJ2-7, with TRBD1 identical over 8 bases. The length of the CDR3 is 14 residues. Germline lookup yields CDR1 SEHNR and CDR2 FQNEAQ (reference sequence). V shed 0 bases, J shed 5 bases, and the junction held 3 bases outside the gene matches. The CDR3 sequence is CASSLAQGGHEQYF. For the CDR3, the DNA is TGTGCCAGCAGCTTAGCACAGGGGGGCCACGAGCAGTACTTC.

This chain connects TRBV7-8 to TRBJ2-1; D is ambiguous. The CDR3 consists of 16 residues. Per the germline V gene, CDR1 is SGHVS and CDR2 is FQNEAQ. Between the trimmed V and J ends, which lost 2 bases and 0 bases, there was a span of 11 bases. The CDR3 sequence: CASSLSSAVSYNEQFF. The CDR3 bases are TGTGCCAGCAGCTTAAGTTCGGCGGTCTCCTACAATGAGCAGTTCTTC.

The rearrangement links TRBV7-9 to TRBJ1-1; D ambiguous. Looked up from germline, CDR1 is SEHNR and CDR2 is FQNEAQ (reference sequence). This CDR3 is built from 12 residues. The V end lost 3 bases, the J end lost 0 bases, and 2 bases lay between the germline ends. The CDR3 sequence is CASSLMNTEAFF. The CDR3 nucleotides are TGTGCCAGCAGCTTGATGAACACTGAAGCTTTCTTT.

V and J are TRBV5-1 and TRBJ2-3; 10 positions agree with TRBD1. CDR1 is SGHRS and CDR2 is YFSETQ in the germline V gene. The V segment lost 3 bases and the J segment 5 bases; nucleotides outside the gene matches: 6. CDR3 size: 15 residues. CDR3 loop: CASSSTGGKGDTQYF. CDR3 bases: TGCGCCAGCAGCTCGACAGGGGGCAAAGGAGATACGCAGTATTTT.

This clone was seen more than once but under ten times. The chain employs TRBV7-9 and TRBJ1-2; a possible D gene is TRBD1 (5 bases). CDR3 size: 14 residues. Germline CDR1 is SEHNR and CDR2 is FQNEAQ (reference sequence). Trimming took off 2 bases at V and 8 bases at J, with 15 bases between the two ends. This CDR3 is CASSLQGSTVGYTF. In nucleotides, the CDR3 is TGTGCCAGCAGCTTACAGGGTAGTACGGTGGGCTACACCTTC.